A selection of T cell receptor beta chains follows, all from one sample in a study of T-cell reconstitution after alpha-beta-depleted transplantation in children. Each CDR3 protein gets one entry after TCRdb re-called the PCR reads with MiXCR. In the table there are 400,000 to 450,000 distinct CDR3 sequences, 43% of which are singletons. Sequencing was performed on PBMCs, taken before TCRalphabeta/CD19-depleted stem cell transplant. The receptors stem from a girl aged 2-10 years with aplastic anemia, due to receive a stem cell transplant. Both conserved end residues are part of each CDR3. The order of the fields is V gene, J gene, clone size, CDR3 protein. Size tells how often a clone was seen (once, few, many) or the class of an expanded clone, and some rows leave it out.

V: TRBV28; J: TRBJ2-7; size: few; CDR3: CASSVASGWVVTYYEQYF
V: TRBV2; J: TRBJ2-7; size: few; CDR3: CASSDPGGQIYEQYF
V: TRBV6-2/TRBV6-3; J: TRBJ2-1; size: NA; CDR3: CASSYSTSGSPLDEQFF
V: TRBV7-6; J: TRBJ2-1; size: NA; CDR3: CASSLEVDPYNEQFF
V: TRBV20-1; J: TRBJ1-1; size: NA; CDR3: CSARARAGENTEAFF
V: TRBV18; J: TRBJ2-3; size: few; CDR3: CASSPKVASGTDTQYF
V: TRBV20-1; J: TRBJ2-3; size: NA; CDR3: CSARLAGDVDTQYF
V: TRBV4-2; J: TRBJ2-5; size: NA; CDR3: CASSPSWRREETQYF
V: TRBV5-1; J: TRBJ2-7; size: many; CDR3: CASTPYGQGAGEQYF
V: TRBV11-1; J: TRBJ2-6; size: NA; CDR3: CASSPWGANRSRANVLTF
V: TRBV7-2; J: TRBJ1-5; size: once; CDR3: CASSQKGSHQPQHF
V: TRBV10-3; J: TRBJ2-7; size: NA; CDR3: CAISEGTNLNYEQYF
V: TRBV5-1; J: TRBJ1-5; size: NA; CDR3: CASSPDLGSQDGQPQHF
V: TRBV25-1; J: TRBJ1-5; size: many; CDR3: CASRTGNQPQHF
V: TRBV11-2; J: TRBJ2-2; size: many; CDR3: CASSFVSHLGQGNTGELFF
V: TRBV5-1; J: TRBJ2-3; size: few; CDR3: CASSWPNLGVTDTQYF
V: TRBV20-1; J: TRBJ2-5; size: NA; CDR3: CTPGDRVETQYF
V: TRBV7-9; J: TRBJ2-5; size: few; CDR3: CASSLDVAGDGETQYF
V: TRBV19; J: TRBJ2-1; size: once; CDR3: CASSIRTLGSPFDNEQFF
V: TRBV12-3/TRBV12-4; J: TRBJ2-3; size: few; CDR3: CASSLRLAGGRDTQYF
V: TRBV18; J: TRBJ1-2; size: NA; CDR3: CASSQMDPANYGYTF
V: TRBV20-1; J: TRBJ2-5; size: few; CDR3: CSARTGYQETQYF
V: TRBV7-9; J: TRBJ2-3; size: NA; CDR3: CASSPWGQREWPDTQYF
V: TRBV5-1; J: TRBJ2-3; size: NA; CDR3: CASSLSNQDTQYF
V: TRBV7-2; J: TRBJ2-1; size: many; CDR3: CASSLQAGVSSEQFF
V: TRBV7-3; J: TRBJ2-3; size: few; CDR3: CASSFLGTANTDTQYF
V: TRBV28; J: TRBJ2-7; size: few; CDR3: CASRYSPGQGPYEQYF
V: TRBV27; J: TRBJ2-3; size: NA; CDR3: CASSLSTVLRASGRETDTQYF
V: TRBV6-5; J: TRBJ2-5; size: many; CDR3: CASSYGGADQETQYF
V: TRBV25-1; J: TRBJ2-5; size: NA; CDR3: CASSDLPEGGETQYF
V: TRBV11-3; J: TRBJ2-2; size: NA; CDR3: CASRRGGNTGELFF
V: TRBV28; J: TRBJ2-1; size: NA; CDR3: CASRASGDYNEQFF
V: TRBV7-2; J: TRBJ2-2; size: many; CDR3: CASSADFSTGELFF
V: TRBV18; J: TRBJ2-7; size: many; CDR3: CASSPSLNEQYF
V: TRBV4-1; J: TRBJ1-4; size: many; CDR3: CASTSRRTGGRFNEKLFF
V: TRBV20-1; J: TRBJ2-5; size: NA; CDR3: CSAALAGAVKTQYF
V: TRBV6-1; J: TRBJ2-7; size: many; CDR3: CASSEGTGGSYEQYF
V: TRBV5-1; J: TRBJ2-1; size: many; CDR3: CASSFSLAGGPPYNEQFF
V: TRBV20-1; J: TRBJ2-3; size: few; CDR3: CSAPGPSTDTQYF
V: TRBV20-1; J: TRBJ2-2; size: NA; CDR3: CSASTVDIVTGELFF
V: TRBV28; J: TRBJ2-7; size: few; CDR3: CASSPQRGDYEQYF
V: TRBV12-3/TRBV12-4; J: TRBJ1-4; size: few; CDR3: CASSPSGRLNEKLFF
V: TRBV28; J: TRBJ2-7; size: NA; CDR3: CASSSSGTSFYEQYF
V: TRBV20-1; J: TRBJ2-1; size: NA; CDR3: CSAPLSGWSSYNEQFF
V: TRBV20-1; J: TRBJ1-2; size: few; CDR3: CSARKDRRDTF
V: TRBV20-1; J: TRBJ1-5; size: NA; CDR3: CSARDRGMMSQPQHF
V: TRBV4-1; J: TRBJ2-3; size: few; CDR3: CASSQEGLGPGKMRDTQYF
V: TRBV20-1; J: TRBJ2-1; size: few; CDR3: CSAIESRGDNEQFF
V: TRBV15; J: TRBJ2-2; size: many; CDR3: CATKSQGTTGELFF
V: TRBV19; J: TRBJ2-1; size: NA; CDR3: CASSNQGGSTYNEQFF
V: TRBV7-6; J: TRBJ2-7; size: NA; CDR3: CASSISHLNEQYF
V: TRBV20-1; J: TRBJ2-5; size: NA; CDR3: CSARDGGGMETQYF
V: TRBV20-1; J: TRBJ2-7; size: NA; CDR3: CSAPGVYEQYF
V: TRBV10-3; J: TRBJ1-2; size: NA; CDR3: CAILQGLDYGYTF
V: TRBV5-5; J: TRBJ2-3; size: many; CDR3: CASSGGLAGGTDTQYF
V: TRBV30; J: TRBJ2-7; size: few; CDR3: CAWSLGEQYF
V: TRBV20-1; J: TRBJ2-3; size: NA; CDR3: CSASLSGDTDTQYF
V: TRBV3-1; J: TRBJ2-3; size: few; CDR3: CASSLTSDESDTQYF
V: TRBV20-1; J: TRBJ2-5; size: NA; CDR3: CSAIGNQETQYF